The rows below give T cell receptor beta chains drawn from one sample of a study of OX40 agonist ivuxolimab in advanced cancers. TCRdb's copy holds only in-frame clones and misses some; the assay was immunoSEQ multiplex PCR. Among roughly 35,000 clones listed, 81% were seen once. The sequences come from CD4+ or CD8+ T cells sorted from blood, collected in a trial of the OX40 agonist ivuxolimab. The receptors stem from an adult with an advanced solid tumor such as melanoma, head and neck, liver or kidney cancer. Both conserved end residues are part of each CDR3. The D gene is left open where the match is weak. Clone sizes are given selectively: once, few, many, or a class where the clone is expanded.

v_gene: TRBV11-2
j_gene: TRBJ2-3
abundance: NA
d_gene: NA
CDR3nt: TGTGCCAGCAGCAGGGCCCAGAGGGGAGATACGCAGTATTTT
CDR3aa: CASSRAQRGDTQYF

v_gene: TRBV10-3
j_gene: TRBJ1-4
abundance: NA
d_gene: NA
CDR3nt: TGTGCCATCAGTGAGGGCCAAGATCCTAATGAAAAACTGTTTTTT
CDR3aa: CAISEGQDPNEKLFF

v_gene: TRBV14
j_gene: TRBJ1-1
abundance: NA
d_gene: NA
CDR3nt: TGTGCCAGCAGCTTGAACACTGAAGCTTTCTTT
CDR3aa: CASSLNTEAFF

v_gene: TRBV4-3
j_gene: TRBJ2-3
abundance: NA
d_gene: NA
CDR3nt: TGCGCCAGCAGGATGGGCGGTAGCACAGATACGCAGTATTTT
CDR3aa: CASRMGGSTDTQYF

v_gene: TRBV7-3
j_gene: TRBJ1-3
abundance: NA
d_gene: NA
CDR3nt: TGTGCCAGCAGCTTATCCGGGGTGCACGGAAACACCATATATTTT
CDR3aa: CASSLSGVHGNTIYF

v_gene: TRBV5-1
j_gene: TRBJ2-7
abundance: NA
d_gene: NA
CDR3nt: TGCGCCAGCAGCCTACAGGGCCATGGAGCCTACGAGCAGTACTTC
CDR3aa: CASSLQGHGAYEQYF

v_gene: TRBV6-1
j_gene: TRBJ1-4
abundance: NA
d_gene: NA
CDR3nt: TGTGCCAGCATCCAGGGTCCCTTTAATGAAAAACTGTTTTTT
CDR3aa: CASIQGPFNEKLFF

v_gene: TRBV5-6
j_gene: TRBJ2-2
abundance: NA
d_gene: NA
CDR3nt: TGTGCCAGCAGCTTTACGGGAAACACCGGGGAGCTGTTTTTT
CDR3aa: CASSFTGNTGELFF

v_gene: TRBV4-3
j_gene: TRBJ1-4
abundance: NA
d_gene: NA
CDR3nt: TGCGCCAGCAGCCAAGATCCCAGGGACGCCGGTACGAATGAAAAACTGTTTTTT
CDR3aa: CASSQDPRDAGTNEKLFF

v_gene: TRBV5-1
j_gene: TRBJ1-1
abundance: few
d_gene: NA
CDR3nt: TGCGCCAGCAGCTTCCAACCGAACACTGAAGCTTTCTTT
CDR3aa: CASSFQPNTEAFF

v_gene: TRBV5-6
j_gene: TRBJ2-7
abundance: NA
d_gene: TRBD1
CDR3nt: TGTGCCAGCAGCAACCGGGACAGGGGAGTCTACGAGCAGTACTTC
CDR3aa: CASSNRDRGVYEQYF

v_gene: TRBV29-1
j_gene: TRBJ2-2
abundance: NA
d_gene: TRBD2
CDR3nt: TGCAGCGTTGAAGGCATTAGCGGGAGGGAGAACACCGGGGAGCTGTTTTTT
CDR3aa: CSVEGISGRENTGELFF

v_gene: TRBV19
j_gene: TRBJ2-7
abundance: few
d_gene: TRBD2
CDR3nt: TGTGCCAGTAGTGCCGAGACTAGCGGGAGCATGTGGCCCTCCTACGAGCAGTACTTC
CDR3aa: CASSAETSGSMWPSYEQYF

v_gene: TRBV11-2
j_gene: TRBJ2-1
abundance: NA
d_gene: NA
CDR3nt: TGTGCCAGCAGCTTAGCAGCGAGCAGGGTCTACAATGAGCAGTTCTTC
CDR3aa: CASSLAASRVYNEQFF

v_gene: TRBV11-2
j_gene: TRBJ2-2
abundance: NA
d_gene: NA
CDR3nt: TGTGCCAGCAGCTCGGTTAGCGGCACCGGGGAGCTGTTTTTT
CDR3aa: CASSSVSGTGELFF

v_gene: TRBV27
j_gene: TRBJ2-4
abundance: NA
d_gene: TRBD1
CDR3nt: TGTGCCAGCAGTTTATCCGGGACAGGGACCGGAAGCATTCAGTACTTC
CDR3aa: CASSLSGTGTGSIQYF

v_gene: TRBV6-5
j_gene: TRBJ2-1
abundance: NA
d_gene: TRBD2
CDR3nt: TGTGCCAGCAGTTACTCTGGGAGGGCAGGTTGGGAGCAGTTCTTC
CDR3aa: CASSYSGRAGWEQFF

v_gene: TRBV30
j_gene: TRBJ2-3
abundance: NA
d_gene: NA
CDR3nt: TGTGCCTTGTTCGAGGGTACGCAGTATTTT
CDR3aa: CALFEGTQYF

v_gene: TRBV7-2
j_gene: TRBJ2-2
abundance: NA
d_gene: NA
CDR3nt: TGTGCCAGCAGCTGGGGCGCGACCGGGGAGCTGTTTTTT
CDR3aa: CASSWGATGELFF

v_gene: TRBV7-8
j_gene: TRBJ2-7
abundance: NA
d_gene: NA
CDR3nt: TGTGCCAGCAGCTTAGCAGTAAGGTACGAGCAGTACTTC
CDR3aa: CASSLAVRYEQYF

v_gene: TRBV5-1
j_gene: TRBJ2-5
abundance: NA
d_gene: NA
CDR3nt: TGCGCCAGCACCCGCGGAGATCCTCAGGAGACCCAGTACTTC
CDR3aa: CASTRGDPQETQYF

v_gene: TRBV7-2
j_gene: TRBJ1-1
abundance: few
d_gene: NA
CDR3nt: TGTGCCAGCAGTTCATCAGGCACTGAAGCTTTCTTT
CDR3aa: CASSSSGTEAFF

v_gene: TRBV19
j_gene: TRBJ2-3
abundance: NA
d_gene: TRBD1
CDR3nt: TGTGCCAGTAGTCCCCGGACAGGGACAGATACGCAGTATTTT
CDR3aa: CASSPRTGTDTQYF

v_gene: TRBV28
j_gene: TRBJ1-3
abundance: NA
d_gene: NA
CDR3nt: TGTGCCAGCAGTTGGGGGATCTCGGGAAACACCATATATTTT
CDR3aa: CASSWGISGNTIYF

v_gene: TRBV4-1
j_gene: TRBJ2-3
abundance: NA
d_gene: NA
CDR3nt: TGCGCCAGCAGCCAAGTAAACTTACTATACACAGATACGCAGTATTTT
CDR3aa: CASSQVNLLYTDTQYF

v_gene: TRBV10-1
j_gene: TRBJ2-2
abundance: NA
d_gene: TRBD2
CDR3nt: TGCGCCAGCACCGGGACTACGAACACCGGGGAGCTGTTTTTT
CDR3aa: CASTGTTNTGELFF

v_gene: TRBV19
j_gene: TRBJ2-7
abundance: NA
d_gene: NA
CDR3nt: TGTGCCAGTAGTGATACCGGGACTCAAAACGAGCAGTACTTC
CDR3aa: CASSDTGTQNEQYF

v_gene: TRBV25-1
j_gene: TRBJ2-3
abundance: NA
d_gene: TRBD2
CDR3nt: TGTGCCAGCAGAGATAGCGGGGGGTTCACAGATACGCAGTATTTT
CDR3aa: CASRDSGGFTDTQYF

v_gene: TRBV10-3
j_gene: TRBJ1-1
abundance: once
d_gene: NA
CDR3nt: TGTGCCATCCGAGGGGTGAACACTGAAGCTTTCTTT
CDR3aa: CAIRGVNTEAFF

v_gene: TRBV2
j_gene: TRBJ1-1
abundance: NA
d_gene: NA
CDR3nt: TGTGCCACCAGGTTCGCTGAAGCTTTCTTT
CDR3aa: CATRFAEAFF

v_gene: TRBV27
j_gene: TRBJ2-6
abundance: NA
d_gene: NA
CDR3nt: TGTGCCAGCAGTTCCCCAAGCTCTGGGGCCAACGTCCTGACTTTC
CDR3aa: CASSSPSSGANVLTF

v_gene: TRBV5-4
j_gene: TRBJ2-2
abundance: NA
d_gene: TRBD2
CDR3nt: TGTGCCAGCAGCCCCGGACTAGCGGGGGGGCACGGGAGTGCCGGGGAGCTGTTTTTT
CDR3aa: CASSPGLAGGHGSAGELFF

v_gene: TRBV4-1
j_gene: TRBJ1-3
abundance: NA
d_gene: NA
CDR3nt: TGCGCCAGCAGCCAGGGCCGATCTGGAAACACCATATATTTT
CDR3aa: CASSQGRSGNTIYF

v_gene: TRBV5-4
j_gene: TRBJ2-2
abundance: NA
d_gene: TRBD1
CDR3nt: TGTGCCAGCAGCCGGACAGGGTTGGGGACTGGGGAGCTGTTTTTT
CDR3aa: CASSRTGLGTGELFF

v_gene: TRBV7-2
j_gene: TRBJ1-3
abundance: NA
d_gene: NA
CDR3nt: TGTGCCAGCAGCTTAGACAGGGGAAACACCATATATTTT
CDR3aa: CASSLDRGNTIYF

v_gene: TRBV28
j_gene: TRBJ1-2
abundance: few
d_gene: TRBD1
CDR3nt: TGTGCCAGCAGTCCCTCCGGGACAGGGGTTGCGTACGGCTACACCTTC
CDR3aa: CASSPSGTGVAYGYTF

v_gene: TRBV5-5
j_gene: TRBJ2-2
abundance: NA
d_gene: TRBD2
CDR3nt: TGTGCCAGCAGCCTTAGCGGGGGGCAGACCGGGGAGCTGTTTTTT
CDR3aa: CASSLSGGQTGELFF

v_gene: TRBV5-1
j_gene: TRBJ1-2
abundance: NA
d_gene: TRBD1
CDR3nt: TGCGCCAGCAGCCGCGGACAGGCTAACTATGGCTACACCTTC
CDR3aa: CASSRGQANYGYTF

v_gene: TRBV7-9
j_gene: TRBJ1-5
abundance: NA
d_gene: TRBD1
CDR3nt: TGTGCCAGCAGCTTAGGCCACAGGGGCACTAGCAATCAGCCCCAGCATTTT
CDR3aa: CASSLGHRGTSNQPQHF

v_gene: TRBV30
j_gene: TRBJ1-5
abundance: NA
d_gene: NA
CDR3nt: TGTGCCTGGAGTCCGGGGAACGGACAGCCCCAGCATTTT
CDR3aa: CAWSPGNGQPQHF

v_gene: TRBV25-1
j_gene: TRBJ2-1
abundance: NA
d_gene: TRBD2
CDR3nt: TGTGCCAGCAGTGAATACATTCGAGCTAGCGGGTACAATGAGCAGTTCTTC
CDR3aa: CASSEYIRASGYNEQFF

v_gene: TRBV7-2
j_gene: TRBJ2-1
abundance: NA
d_gene: TRBD2
CDR3nt: TGTGCCAGCACCGGTGACGGACTAGCAGTCTATGAGCAGTTCTTC
CDR3aa: CASTGDGLAVYEQFF

v_gene: TRBV10-3
j_gene: TRBJ1-1
abundance: few
d_gene: NA
CDR3nt: TGTGCCATCAGTGAGTGGGGCGACAGTGAAGCTTTCTTT
CDR3aa: CAISEWGDSEAFF

v_gene: TRBV6-6
j_gene: TRBJ2-3
abundance: NA
d_gene: NA
CDR3nt: TGTGCCAGCAGTTACCCCCAGGGGGGTAAAGATACGCAGTATTTT
CDR3aa: CASSYPQGGKDTQYF

v_gene: TRBV7-9
j_gene: TRBJ2-3
abundance: NA
d_gene: TRBD1
CDR3nt: TGTGCCAGCAGCTATTCGACAGGGGGCACAGATACGCAGTATTTT
CDR3aa: CASSYSTGGTDTQYF

v_gene: TRBV7-2
j_gene: TRBJ1-5
abundance: NA
d_gene: NA
CDR3nt: TGTGCCAGCAGCACTAACGGGTTTGTGGATCAGCCCCAGCATTTT
CDR3aa: CASSTNGFVDQPQHF

v_gene: TRBV7-2
j_gene: TRBJ2-3
abundance: NA
d_gene: NA
CDR3nt: TGTGCCAGCAGCTTAGCGGTTGCTGCTAGTGGCTCCGCTTTT
CDR3aa: CASSLAVAASGSAF

v_gene: TRBV9
j_gene: TRBJ1-2
abundance: NA
d_gene: NA
CDR3nt: TGTGCCAGCAGCGCATCAAGTACCTCCTATGGCTACACCTTC
CDR3aa: CASSASSTSYGYTF

v_gene: TRBV5-6
j_gene: TRBJ2-2
abundance: once
d_gene: NA
CDR3nt: TGTGCCAGCAGCTTTGGTATGCGCGGGGAGCTGTTTTTT
CDR3aa: CASSFGMRGELFF

v_gene: TRBV14
j_gene: TRBJ1-5
abundance: NA
d_gene: TRBD1
CDR3nt: TGTGCCAGCAGCCAACAGGGGGGTCAGCCCCAGCATTTT
CDR3aa: CASSQQGGQPQHF

v_gene: TRBV4-3
j_gene: TRBJ2-7
abundance: NA
d_gene: TRBD1
CDR3nt: TGCGCCAGCAGCCAGTACGGGGGACAGGGGCTGTACGAGCAGTACTTC
CDR3aa: CASSQYGGQGLYEQYF

v_gene: TRBV5-4
j_gene: TRBJ1-2
abundance: NA
d_gene: NA
CDR3nt: TGTGCCAGCAGTATGGGGGCGCAGGGCTATGGCTACACCTTC
CDR3aa: CASSMGAQGYGYTF

v_gene: TRBV9
j_gene: TRBJ2-3
abundance: NA
d_gene: NA
CDR3nt: TGTGCCAGCAGCGTTTCCGGGGACACAGATACGCAGTATTTT
CDR3aa: CASSVSGDTDTQYF

v_gene: TRBV5-1
j_gene: TRBJ2-1
abundance: NA
d_gene: NA
CDR3nt: TGCGCCAGCAGCTTAGGACAGAATTACAATGAGCAGTTCTTC
CDR3aa: CASSLGQNYNEQFF

v_gene: TRBV2
j_gene: TRBJ1-2
abundance: NA
d_gene: NA
CDR3nt: TGTGCCAGCAGTGCCGCCGGGGGGTACTATGGCTACACCTTC
CDR3aa: CASSAAGGYYGYTF

v_gene: TRBV28
j_gene: TRBJ1-2
abundance: NA
d_gene: NA
CDR3nt: TGTGCCAGCAGTTCGTGGGGGGCTATCTTCTATGGCTACACCTTC
CDR3aa: CASSSWGAIFYGYTF

v_gene: TRBV6-5
j_gene: TRBJ1-4
abundance: NA
d_gene: NA
CDR3nt: TGTGCCAGCAGGCCACAGAGGGGTAATGAAAAACTGTTTTTT
CDR3aa: CASRPQRGNEKLFF

v_gene: TRBV19
j_gene: TRBJ1-1
abundance: few
d_gene: NA
CDR3nt: TGTGCCAGTGTAGGGTTTACTGAAGCTTTCTTT
CDR3aa: CASVGFTEAFF

v_gene: TRBV5-6
j_gene: TRBJ1-6
abundance: NA
d_gene: TRBD1
CDR3nt: TGTGCCAGCAGTCTAGGGACAGGGTATTCACCCCTCCACTTT
CDR3aa: CASSLGTGYSPLHF

v_gene: TRBV11-2
j_gene: TRBJ2-3
abundance: NA
d_gene: NA
CDR3nt: TGTGCCAGCAGCTCAAAGGGGGGTAGCACAGATACGCAGTATTTT
CDR3aa: CASSSKGGSTDTQYF